This record looks at one T cell receptor beta chain sequence and its context. Its specificity is not known. The data are from a study of CD8 T cells in Susac syndrome. The study's findings and limits: Clonal expansion of Susac CD8+ cells peaked in TEMRA cells, and it also peaked in active patients. Across the total CD8+ repertoires, about 16 Susac-specific public clones were found. The CD8+ TEMRA repertoires yielded roughly 5 such clones.

Random-hexamer reverse transcription was applied to roughly 0.5 to 1 ug RNA. Amplification of the TCR beta CDR3 was carried out by immunoSEQ multiplex PCR, which spanned a total of 54 Vbeta and 13 Jbeta segments. TCRdb independently ran MiXCR on the immunoSEQ multiplex PCR reads; one entry per CDR3 protein. The data show roughly 130,000 distinct CDR3 sequences, around 94% seen once. The ends lost 6 bases at V and 0 bases at J; junction bases unmatched: 1. The germline gives CDR1 SGHAT, CDR2 FQNNGV. The CDR3 is made up of 14 amino acids. Negative isolation was applied to CD8+ and CD4+ T cells, and FACS enrichment was applied to TEMRA cells.

The sequencing sample was made of CD8+ T cells from PBMCs. V gene TRBV11-2 combines with J gene TRBJ1-2, with 10 bases that match TRBD1. The sequence was collected from a human donor with Susac syndrome. The CDR3 protein is CASRGQGSNYGYTF. For the CDR3, the DNA is TGTGCCAGCAGGGGACAGGGGTCTAACTATGGCTACACCTTC.